A selection of T cell receptor beta chains follows, all from one sample in a study of control samples from healthy donors and cancer patients. Sequenced by immunoSEQ multiplex PCR; TCRdb stores in-frame clones only, minus some. The table records around 80,000 clones, nearly 90% of them present only once. The material sequenced was blood. The receptors stem from a woman aged 45-59 years in good health. Both conserved end residues are part of each CDR3. Fields, in order: J gene, D gene, clone size, V gene, CDR3 protein, CDR3 DNA. D genes are given only for firm matches. Size is stated for part of the rows, as once, few or many counts, or as a class when the clone is expanded.

j_gene: TRBJ1-2; d_gene: -; abundance: once; v_gene: TRBV29-1; CDR3aa: CSVEGGYGYTF; CDR3nt: TGCAGCGTTGAAGGCGGGTATGGCTACACCTTC
j_gene: TRBJ1-2; d_gene: -; abundance: -; v_gene: TRBV25-1; CDR3aa: CASSDSYYGYTF; CDR3nt: TGTGCCAGCAGTGACAGCTACTATGGCTACACCTTC
j_gene: TRBJ2-3; d_gene: -; abundance: -; v_gene: TRBV9; CDR3aa: CASSERGTDTQYF; CDR3nt: TGTGCCAGCAGCGAGCGGGGCACAGATACGCAGTATTTT
j_gene: TRBJ1-1; d_gene: TRBD1; abundance: -; v_gene: TRBV2; CDR3aa: CASRLTQGATEAFF; CDR3nt: TGTGCCAGCAGACTAACTCAGGGGGCTACTGAAGCTTTCTTT
j_gene: TRBJ1-5; d_gene: TRBD1; abundance: -; v_gene: TRBV4-1; CDR3aa: CASSQTGMVNQPQHF; CDR3nt: TGCGCCAGCAGCCAGACAGGGATGGTCAATCAGCCCCAGCATTTT
j_gene: TRBJ1-2; d_gene: -; abundance: -; v_gene: TRBV9; CDR3aa: CASSVGTAAGYTF; CDR3nt: TGTGCCAGCAGCGTAGGGACAGCAGCCGGCTACACCTTC
j_gene: TRBJ2-3; d_gene: TRBD2; abundance: -; v_gene: TRBV6-5; CDR3aa: CASRGLAPDTQYF; CDR3nt: TGTGCCAGCAGGGGACTAGCCCCAGATACGCAGTATTTT
j_gene: TRBJ1-1; d_gene: -; abundance: once; v_gene: TRBV12-3/TRBV12-4; CDR3aa: CASSFQGNTEAFF; CDR3nt: TGTGCCAGCAGTTTTCAGGGGAACACTGAAGCTTTCTTT
j_gene: TRBJ2-3; d_gene: -; abundance: -; v_gene: TRBV6-5; CDR3aa: CASSLIGTDTQYF; CDR3nt: TGTGCCAGCAGCCTAATAGGCACAGATACGCAGTATTTT
j_gene: TRBJ2-3; d_gene: TRBD2; abundance: -; v_gene: TRBV5-5; CDR3aa: CASSFSAGTSGTDTQYF; CDR3nt: TGTGCCAGCAGCTTTTCGGCCGGGACTAGCGGTACAGATACGCAGTATTTT
j_gene: TRBJ1-4; d_gene: -; abundance: -; v_gene: TRBV4-2; CDR3aa: CASSQDTRVEHEKLFF; CDR3nt: TGTGCCAGCAGCCAAGATACAAGGGTTGAACATGAAAAACTGTTTTTT
j_gene: TRBJ1-5; d_gene: -; abundance: -; v_gene: TRBV6-1; CDR3aa: CASSETSNQPQHF; CDR3nt: TGTGCCAGCAGTGAAACTAGCAATCAGCCCCAGCATTTT
j_gene: TRBJ1-2; d_gene: TRBD1; abundance: -; v_gene: TRBV6-5; CDR3aa: CASSSTGPVGYGYTF; CDR3nt: TGTGCCAGCAGTTCGACAGGGCCGGTTGGCTATGGCTACACCTTC
j_gene: TRBJ2-7; d_gene: -; abundance: -; v_gene: TRBV6-5; CDR3aa: CASSRASYEQYF; CDR3nt: TGTGCCAGCAGCCGGGCCTCCTACGAGCAGTACTTC
j_gene: TRBJ1-1; d_gene: -; abundance: -; v_gene: TRBV10-3; CDR3aa: CAISGTLNTEAFF; CDR3nt: TGTGCCATCAGCGGGACACTGAACACTGAAGCTTTCTTT
j_gene: TRBJ1-3; d_gene: -; abundance: few; v_gene: TRBV24-1; CDR3aa: CATTCIGNTIYF; CDR3nt: TGTGCCACCACATGTATTGGGAACACCATATATTTT
j_gene: TRBJ2-2; d_gene: TRBD1; abundance: -; v_gene: TRBV9; CDR3aa: CASSPQDRAFTGELFF; CDR3nt: TGTGCCAGCAGCCCCCAAGACAGGGCCTTCACCGGGGAGCTGTTTTTT
j_gene: TRBJ1-2; d_gene: TRBD1; abundance: once; v_gene: TRBV12-3/TRBV12-4; CDR3aa: CASSRQGDYGYTF; CDR3nt: TGTGCCAGCAGTAGACAGGGAGACTATGGCTACACCTTC
j_gene: TRBJ2-2; d_gene: TRBD1; abundance: -; v_gene: TRBV24-1; CDR3aa: CATRETGQGKGGELFF; CDR3nt: TGTGCCACCCGTGAGACAGGACAGGGAAAAGGCGGGGAGCTGTTTTTT
j_gene: TRBJ2-2; d_gene: -; abundance: few; v_gene: TRBV2; CDR3aa: CASLSGLNTGELFF; CDR3nt: TGTGCCAGCCTTTCAGGGCTCAACACCGGGGAGCTGTTTTTT
j_gene: TRBJ2-3; d_gene: TRBD1; abundance: -; v_gene: TRBV5-1; CDR3aa: CASSLDRDRDTQYF; CDR3nt: TGCGCCAGCAGCTTGGACCGGGACAGAGATACGCAGTATTTT
j_gene: TRBJ1-1; d_gene: -; abundance: -; v_gene: TRBV5-1; CDR3aa: CASSLRIGEAFF; CDR3nt: TGCGCCAGCAGCTTAAGGATTGGTGAAGCTTTCTTT
j_gene: TRBJ2-4; d_gene: TRBD1; abundance: -; v_gene: TRBV6-6; CDR3aa: CASRDRGGGENIQYF; CDR3nt: TGTGCCAGCAGGGACAGGGGTGGGGGCGAAAACATTCAGTACTTC
j_gene: TRBJ1-1; d_gene: -; abundance: -; v_gene: TRBV29-1; CDR3aa: CSVDPGEAFF; CDR3nt: TGCAGCGTTGACCCGGGTGAAGCTTTCTTT
j_gene: TRBJ1-1; d_gene: TRBD1; abundance: once; v_gene: TRBV5-4; CDR3aa: CASSLEGQLNTEAFF; CDR3nt: TGTGCCAGCAGCTTGGAGGGACAGCTGAACACTGAAGCTTTCTTT
j_gene: TRBJ2-1; d_gene: TRBD2; abundance: -; v_gene: TRBV5-1; CDR3aa: CASSGLAGGKGSYNEQFF; CDR3nt: TGCGCCAGCAGCGGACTAGCGGGGGGCAAGGGCTCCTACAATGAGCAGTTCTTC
j_gene: TRBJ1-1; d_gene: -; abundance: -; v_gene: TRBV6-5; CDR3aa: CAAAGNFYVNEAFF; CDR3nt: TGTGCCGCGGCAGGGAACTTTTACGTGAATGAAGCTTTCTTT
j_gene: TRBJ1-2; d_gene: -; abundance: -; v_gene: TRBV3-1/TRBV3-2; CDR3aa: CASSQDLTIRGYTF; CDR3nt: TGTGCCAGCAGCCAAGATCTAACAATTAGGGGCTACACCTTC
j_gene: TRBJ2-1; d_gene: -; abundance: -; v_gene: TRBV9; CDR3aa: CASSVGGAGGYNEQFF; CDR3nt: TGTGCCAGCAGCGTGGGGGGTGCGGGTGGATACAATGAGCAGTTCTTC
j_gene: TRBJ2-1; d_gene: -; abundance: -; v_gene: TRBV3-1/TRBV3-2; CDR3aa: CASSQSSVYEQFF; CDR3nt: TGTGCCAGCAGCCAGAGTTCAGTTTATGAGCAGTTCTTC